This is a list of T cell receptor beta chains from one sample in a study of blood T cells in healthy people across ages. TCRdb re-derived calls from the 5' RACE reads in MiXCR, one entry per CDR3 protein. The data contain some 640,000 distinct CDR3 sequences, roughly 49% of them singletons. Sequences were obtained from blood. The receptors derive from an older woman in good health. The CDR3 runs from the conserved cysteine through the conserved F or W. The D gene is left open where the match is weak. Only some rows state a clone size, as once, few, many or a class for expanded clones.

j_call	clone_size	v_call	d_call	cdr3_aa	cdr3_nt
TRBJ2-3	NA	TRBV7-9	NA	CASRPSFGGDPSTDTQYF	TGTGCCAGCAGACCATCCTTCGGCGGGGACCCTAGCACAGATACGCAGTATTTT
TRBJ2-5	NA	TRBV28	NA	CASSLPTVAQYF	TGTGCCAGCAGTTTACCTACGGTGGCGCAGTACTTC
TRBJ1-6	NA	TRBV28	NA	CASSSDVALHF	TGTGCCAGCAGTTCAGATGTCGCCCTCCACTTT
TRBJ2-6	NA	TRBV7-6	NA	CASSLGGGTNSGANVLTF	TGTGCCAGCAGCTTAGGTGGAGGGACCAACTCTGGGGCCAACGTCCTGACTTTC
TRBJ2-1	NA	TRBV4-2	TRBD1	CASSLEPEQGANNEQFF	TGTGCCAGCAGCCTAGAACCCGAACAGGGGGCAAACAATGAGCAGTTCTTC
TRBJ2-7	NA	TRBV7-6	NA	CASSPQGQTTKQYF	TGTGCCAGCAGCCCTCAAGGACAGACTACGAAGCAGTACTTC
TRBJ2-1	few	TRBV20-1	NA	CSARGVELRQFF	TGCAGTGCTAGAGGGGTCGAGCTCCGCCAGTTCTTC
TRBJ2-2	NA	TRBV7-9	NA	CASSANLWGVGATGELFF	TGTGCCAGCAGCGCAAACCTATGGGGGGTTGGGGCAACCGGGGAGCTGTTTTTT
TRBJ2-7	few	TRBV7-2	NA	CASSFLRPGGDEQYF	TGTGCCAGCAGCTTCCTCAGACCTGGAGGGGACGAGCAGTACTTC
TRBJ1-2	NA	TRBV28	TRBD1	CASRTRTGDGYTF	TGTGCCAGCAGAACCCGGACAGGAGATGGCTACACCTTC
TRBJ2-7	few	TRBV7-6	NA	CVSSFTAGLIYEQYF	TGTGTCAGCAGCTTCACTGCAGGATTAATTTACGAGCAGTACTTC
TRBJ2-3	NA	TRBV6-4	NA	CASSARPGTDTQYF	TGTGCCAGCAGTGCCCGCCCGGGCACAGATACGCAGTATTTT
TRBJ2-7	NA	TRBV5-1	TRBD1	CASSLGQGTLYEQYF	TGCGCCAGCAGCTTGGGACAGGGGACTTTGTACGAGCAGTACTTC
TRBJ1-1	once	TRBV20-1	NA	CSARGDANTEAFF	TGCAGTGCTAGAGGTGATGCGAACACTGAAGCTTTCTTT
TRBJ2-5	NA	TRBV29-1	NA	CSVEDQQGGNYGETQYF	TGCAGCGTTGAAGATCAGCAGGGGGGAAACTACGGAGAGACCCAGTACTTC
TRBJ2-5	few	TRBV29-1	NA	CSASPGTSSETQYF	TGCAGCGCCTCCCCTGGGACATCCTCGGAGACCCAGTACTTC
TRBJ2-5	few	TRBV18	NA	CASSHLDTEETQYF	TGTGCCAGCTCACACCTTGACACAGAAGAGACCCAGTACTTC
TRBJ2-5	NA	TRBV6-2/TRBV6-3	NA	CASSYPRGETQYF	TGTGCCAGCAGTTACCCCCGGGGAGAGACCCAGTACTTC
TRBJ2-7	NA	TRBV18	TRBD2	CASTRTSGPNEQYF	TGTGCCAGCACTCGGACTAGCGGACCCAACGAGCAGTACTTC
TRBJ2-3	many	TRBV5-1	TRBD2	CASSEGLAGGISTDTQYF	TGCGCCAGCAGCGAGGGACTAGCGGGAGGAATCTCCACAGATACGCAGTATTTT
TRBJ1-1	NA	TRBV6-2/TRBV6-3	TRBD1	CASYPPGQPTEAFF	TGTGCCAGCTATCCTCCGGGACAGCCCACTGAAGCTTTCTTT
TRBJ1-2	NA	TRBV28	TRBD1	CATTGQGSGYTF	TGTGCCACTACGGGACAGGGAAGTGGCTACACCTTC
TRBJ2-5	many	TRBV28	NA	CASRTLEETQYF	TGTGCCAGCAGAACCTTGGAAGAGACCCAGTACTTC
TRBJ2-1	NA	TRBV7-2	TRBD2	CASSSRLAGADEQFF	TGTGCCAGCAGCTCGAGGCTAGCGGGAGCCGATGAGCAGTTCTTC
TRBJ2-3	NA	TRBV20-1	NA	CSGQLSNTQYF	TGCAGTGGACAGTTATCTAATACGCAGTATTTT
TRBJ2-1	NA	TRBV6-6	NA	CASSYGGTHNEQFF	TGTGCCAGCAGTTACGGCGGGACACACAATGAGCAGTTCTTC
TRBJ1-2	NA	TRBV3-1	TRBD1	CASSQVGSRDRNYGYTF	TGTGCCAGCAGCCAAGTGGGATCCCGGGACAGAAACTATGGCTACACCTTC
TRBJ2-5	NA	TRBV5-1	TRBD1	CASSTGQGTETQYF	TGCGCCAGCAGTACAGGACAGGGGACAGAGACCCAGTACTTC
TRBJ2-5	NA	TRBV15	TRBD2	CATATSGQETQYF	TGTGCCACCGCGACTAGCGGTCAAGAGACCCAGTACTTC
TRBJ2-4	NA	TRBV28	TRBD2	CASSLLGTSGSVRNIQYF	TGTGCCAGCAGTTTATTGGGGACTAGCGGGAGCGTGAGGAACATTCAGTACTTC
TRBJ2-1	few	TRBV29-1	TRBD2	CSVATQTSGPHNEQFF	TGCAGCGTCGCCACCCAGACTAGCGGGCCACACAATGAGCAGTTCTTC
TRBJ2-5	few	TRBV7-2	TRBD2	CASSLVDLAGEETQYF	TGTGCCAGCAGCTTAGTCGACCTAGCGGGCGAAGAGACCCAGTACTTC
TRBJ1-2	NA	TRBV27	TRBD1	CASSRQGADYTF	TGTGCCAGCAGTAGGCAGGGGGCTGACTACACCTTC
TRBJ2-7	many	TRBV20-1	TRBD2	CSASASGSYEQYF	TGCAGTGCTAGTGCTAGCGGGAGTTACGAGCAGTACTTC
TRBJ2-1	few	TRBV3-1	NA	CASSQDIRQTNEQFF	TGTGCCAGCAGCCAAGATATTCGGCAGACTAACGAGCAGTTCTTC
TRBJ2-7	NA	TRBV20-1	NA	CSARRRGRGEQYF	TGCAGTGCTAGACGCAGGGGACGGGGCGAGCAGTACTTC
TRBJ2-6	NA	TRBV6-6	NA	CASSYSTTSGANVLTF	TGTGCCAGCAGTTACTCGACCACCTCTGGGGCCAACGTCCTGACTTTC
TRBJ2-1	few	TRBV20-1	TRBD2	CSAMRGTYNEQFF	TGCAGTGCTATGCGGGGGACTTACAATGAGCAGTTCTTC
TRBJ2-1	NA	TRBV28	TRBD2	CASSETSGRGETQFF	TGTGCCAGCAGTGAGACTAGCGGGAGGGGAGAGACCCAGTTCTTC
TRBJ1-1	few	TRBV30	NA	CAWKRGQNTEAFF	TGTGCCTGGAAAAGGGGCCAGAACACTGAAGCTTTCTTT
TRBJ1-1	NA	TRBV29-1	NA	CSAEGLNTEAFF	TGCAGCGCTGAGGGATTGAACACTGAAGCTTTCTTT
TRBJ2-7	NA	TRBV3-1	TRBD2	CASSQASGNREQYF	TGTGCCAGCAGCCAAGCTAGCGGGAATCGCGAGCAGTACTTC
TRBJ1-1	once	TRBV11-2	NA	CASSLSAQNTEAFF	TGTGCCAGCAGCTTATCCGCCCAGAACACTGAAGCTTTCTTT
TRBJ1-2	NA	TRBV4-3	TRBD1	CASSGPGQSPSSSTRGYTF	TGCGCCAGCAGCGGACCGGGACAGTCTCCGAGTTCCTCGACCCGTGGCTACACCTTC
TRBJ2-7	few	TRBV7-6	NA	CASSPEGQGIDEQYF	TGTGCCAGCAGCCCCGAGGGCCAGGGGATCGACGAGCAGTACTTC